Sequencing of this T cell receptor (beta chain) was carried out in a study of T cells in Graves' hyperthyroidism and ophthalmopathy (dated by TCRdb to the late 2010s). Study-wide context: Peripheral blood samples were taken at initial diagnosis, before any treatment was given. A discovery cohort of about a hundred patients, about 40 with Graves' ophthalmopathy and 55 to 60 with stable Graves' hyperthyroidism, was used to find distinguishing TCR V-J signatures. Prospective prediction of ophthalmopathy was tested in an independent validation cohort of under 20 hyperthyroidism patients and 15 to 17 patients who later progressed to ophthalmopathy. The 75 to 100 discovery patients were randomly divided into training and test sets at a 7:3 ratio. The study also compared thyroid tissue and blood T-cell repertoires from 6 or 7 Graves' hyperthyroidism patients. After blood sampling, hyperthyroidism patients were treated with methimazole at a starting dose of 30 mg daily, and ophthalmopathy patients were treated with high-dose intravenous methylprednisolone. TCR Vbeta CDR3 sequencing of 135 peripheral blood samples (around 45 ophthalmopathy, roughly 74 hyperthyroidism and roughly 17 progressor patients) is reported in the paper. Findings and caveats that apply to the study as a whole: In validation, progression to ophthalmopathy was predicted by the model with 65% to 71% sensitivity and nearly 75% specificity, a median of approximately 7.1 months before onset. Sample size was not statistically predetermined, and blinding of investigators to group allocation was not performed. Most expanded thyroid clonotypes (frequency above 0.001) were also detected in blood, suggesting blood repertoires may reflect thyroid immune responses. In cross-validation, a model built on a 13 V-J signature told ophthalmopathy apart from stable hyperthyroidism with 87.88% sensitivity and around 81% specificity, and in testing the same model reached 80%/75%.

Relative to germline, V is 3 bases shorter and J is 0 bases shorter, with 11 bases between their ends. Based on the germline V gene (reference sequence), the CDR1 and CDR2 sequences are DFQATT and SNEGSKA. The CDR3 holds 14 amino acids from the cysteine to the phenylalanine. The retained sequence is limited to the CDR3, 42 bases, with the frame set at the first base. This clonotype was observed a handful of times. It lacks a known antigen. The sample holds no much larger clone one base away, and base qualities are not on file. Stable Graves' hyperthyroidism was defined as the absence of progression to ophthalmopathy over 18 months of follow-up. Hyperthyroidism patients were aged 18 to 65 years and newly diagnosed, with disease duration of less than 2 months. Any patient with an uncontrolled infection, another autoimmune disease, pregnancy or lactation was excluded. Diagnoses were established on the basis of clinical symptoms, serum thyroxine and TRAb, thyroid ultrasound, and orbital computed tomography. Ficoll-Paque density gradient centrifugation was used to isolate PBMCs from about 10 ml of fresh peripheral blood. Trizol reagent was used to extract total RNA, and RNA quality was then checked on an Agilent 2100 Bioanalyzer.

The TCR beta CDR3 regions were amplified from RNA transcripts. For the first round of RT-PCR on the TCR CDR3, the HTBI primer set was used together with the Qiagen OneStep RT-PCR kit. The libraries were constructed in a second round of multiplex PCR and then size-selected and purified. Paired-end sequencing of the libraries was performed with 100 bp reads on an Illumina HiSeq2000. Concerning the study's data processing: SOAPnuke was used to process the raw data, with reads discarded if the reads contained adapters or uncalled bases, had a mean Phred below 15, or lacked an exact constant-primer or identifier match. COPE v1.2.5 was used to merge the high-quality paired reads, and each unique nucleotide sequence was defined as a clonotype. MiTCR v1.1 was used to align the clonotypes against IMGT TRBV, TRBD and TRBJ reference segments. The analysis included only V-J combinations with a frequency above 0.0001, which together covered approximately 99% of the repertoires. The TCS score was defined as the ratio of F50 (clonal expansion) to E x V (chaos), calculated using BLOSUM62-based TCRdist between CDR3 peptides within each V-J. Welch's t-statistics and random forest reduced fewer than 600 V-J features to around 14, which were used in a naive Bayes classifier (R e1071). TCRdb passed the public sequencing reads through fastp at Q25 and MiXCR, retaining productive beta sequences. Rows are unified per CDR3 protein, each entry keeping the most common DNA and genes. The authors' filters were not applied to this entry. The sample includes 300,000 to 350,000 distinct CDR3 sequences, with around 20% observed a single time. The ten largest clones take up around 45% of the sample.

The rearranged segments are TRBV20-1 and TRBJ1-2; the D gene cannot be named for sure. This TCR was sampled from a woman between 45 and 65 years old with Graves' hyperthyroidism. The sample taken for sequencing was blood. The encoded CDR3 is CSASQSVTNYGYTF. The DNA sequence follows: TGCAGTGCTAGTCAATCGGTGACTAACTATGGCTACACCTTC.